Detailed here is one T cell receptor (beta chain). Its antigen is still unknown. This entry is derived from a study of cytomegalovirus exposure and HLA in healthy donors. As for the study in general: From about 200 million T cells, an earlier analysis saw approximately 110 million unique TCR beta sequences.

Amplification used 60 Vbeta primers and 13 Jbeta primers. Assay used: immunoSEQ multiplex PCR; TCRdb lists only in-frame clones, some missing. In the table there are 110,000 to 150,000 clones, about four fifths of which are singletons. V lost 6 bases, J lost 4 bases, and 10 bases lay in between. CDR1 is SGHTA, CDR2 FQGNSA, per germline. The CDR3 sequence is 13 residues long. Study findings and constraints: Highest at DRB1 and lowest at HLA-C, TCR association rates differed among HLA loci in a later analysis.

The sequence derives from a young man in good health and CMV-seronegative. Sequenced input: PBMCs. The chain joins TRBV7-2 to TRBJ1-5; D possibly corresponds to TRBD1 (6 bases). The CDR3: CASSYRENQPQHF. CDR3 in DNA: TGTGCCAGCAGTTACAGGGAAAATCAGCCCCAGCATTTT.